This record concerns one T cell receptor (beta chain) sequence. Its target is unknown. The data originate from a study of monozygotic twins with cystic fibrosis. Overall study findings and caveats: Co-twins had the most similar V usage for 13 of 16 pairs, J for 8.

Germline-derived CDR1 and CDR2 are SNHLY and FYNNEI. The CDR3 totals 19 residues. The V and J ends lost 4 bases and 5 bases, in that order; junction bases with no gene match: 22. Profiled with immunoSEQ multiplex PCR; TCRdb holds only in-frame clones, not every one. The sample holds approximately 13,000 clones; approximately 92% are singletons and the top ten take approximately 0.7%. The source of this sequence is a boy aged 5 to 17 with cystic fibrosis. The chain links TRBV2 to TRBJ1-1, with 7 nucleotides matching TRBD1. Source material: blood. CDR3 region: CASSGPSDRVVELETEAFF. In DNA, the CDR3 is TGTGCCAGCAGTGGTCCCTCAGACAGGGTTGTTGAGTTGGAGACTGAAGCTTTCTTT.